Following are 25 T cell receptor beta chains from one sample sequenced in a study of neurological immune-mediated disorders. TCRdb itself ran the 5' RACE reads through MiXCR, one entry per CDR3 protein. The sample lists 57,000 or so distinct CDR3 sequences, around 10% occurring once. Sample: PBMCs. The receptors stem from a man in his fifties or sixties in good health.

V usage is TRBV5-4 and J usage is TRBJ2-7; 9 bases fit TRBD1. This CDR3 spans 15 amino acids. From germline, CDR1 is SGHNT and CDR2 YYREEE (reference sequence). J was trimmed by 7 bases and V by 4 bases; bases with no gene match: 12. The CDR3 coding sequence is TGTGCCAGCAGCCTGCCGGGACAGGGCTCCTTGGAGCAGTACTTC. Its protein is CASSLPGQGSLEQYF.

This clonotype was found many times. The chain has TRBV5-1 and TRBJ2-1, with 8 bases identical to TRBD1. V lost 4 bases and J lost 2; bases outside the gene matches: 2. Looked up from germline, CDR1 is SGHRS and CDR2 is YFSETQ. The CDR3 consists of 14 residues. CDR3 amino acids: CASSPQGAYNEQFF. In DNA, the CDR3 is TGCGCCAGCAGCCCACAGGGGGCCTACAATGAGCAGTTCTTC.

This clonotype occurred many times. The chain couples TRBV3-1 to TRBJ2-3; 10 bases are shared with TRBD2. The germline V gene encodes CDR1 LGHDT and CDR2 YNNKEL (reference sequence). The CDR3 totals 16 residues. The trim removed 1 base at V and 11 bases at J, leaving 12 bases unmatched. The CDR3 spells CASSQGSSGGGLMQYF. DNA for the CDR3: TGTGCCAGCAGCCAAGGTTCTAGCGGGGGAGGCTTGATGCAGTATTTT.

This clonotype came up once. A read error may be the cause here, since a much bigger clone is one base away. This chain links TRBV7-8 with TRBJ1-1; 7 bases line up with TRBD1. The CDR3 is 16 residues long. Germline V gene data show CDR1 as SGHVS and CDR2 as FQNEAQ. Germline trimming cut 6 bases from V and 5 bases from J; bases unmatched to any gene: 15. Here the CDR3 reads CASRPRQGHSRTEAFF. In DNA, the CDR3 is TGTGCCAGCAGACCTCGACAGGGCCACTCGAGGACTGAAGCTTTCTTT.

This clonotype has ten or more counts. The chain uses TRBV20-1 and TRBJ2-7, with 12 bases lining up with TRBD2. In germline, CDR1 is DFQATT, CDR2 SNEGSKA (reference sequence). This CDR3 has 17 amino acids. The V segment lost 3 bases and the J segment 1 base; nucleotides outside the gene matches: 10. CDR3 loop: CSARERLAGGGSYEQYF. The DNA for the CDR3 is TGCAGTGCTAGGGAGAGGCTAGCGGGGGGGGGATCCTACGAGCAGTACTTC.

This clonotype was seen ten or more times. The rearrangement links TRBV15 to TRBJ2-4, with a possible D match to TRBD2 (6 bases). The CDR3 is made up of 19 amino acids. Trimming took off 2 bases at V and 0 bases at J, with 20 bases between the two ends. Germline loops: CDR1 LNHNV, CDR2 YYDKDF (reference sequence). CDR3 protein: CATSRPVPGGELAKNIQYF. The CDR3 region has the DNA TGTGCCACCAGCAGACCCGTTCCCGGGGGAGAACTAGCCAAAAACATTCAGTACTTC.

This clonotype was observed at least ten times. The chain combines TRBV7-9 with TRBJ2-2; D gene ambiguous. CDR3 length: 15 residues. Germline-derived CDR1 and CDR2 are SEHNR and FQNEAQ (reference sequence). V lost 1 base, J lost 0 bases, and 6 bases lay in between. The CDR3 coding sequence is TGTGCCAGCAGCTTAGGGGGATCGAACACCGGGGAGCTGTTTTTT. This sequence encodes CASSLGGSNTGELFF. Variable domain in full (rest from reference TRBV7-9 and TRBJ2-2): DTGVSQNPRHKITKRGQNVTFRCDPISEHNRLYWYRQTLGQGPEFLTYFQNEAQLEKSRLLSDRFSAERPKGSFSTLEIQRTEQGDSAMYLCASSLGGSNTGELFFGEGSRLTVL.

This clonotype was detected many times. In nucleotides, the CDR3 is TGCGCCAACAGGCGCACAGGGACGGATGGCGAAAAACTGTTTTTT. Protein product: CANRRTGTDGEKLFF. The V call is TRBV5-1, the J call TRBJ1-4, with a possible D match to TRBD1 (6 bases). CDR3 size: 15 residues. Trimming took 9 bases from V and 8 from J, leaving 23 bases between them. In germline, CDR1 is SGHRS, CDR2 YFSETQ.

The sample holds many counts of this clonotype. The gene calls are TRBV18 and TRBJ2-5; a weak D match, TRBD1 (6 bases). The ends were cut back, 2 bases at V and 3 bases at J, with 19 bases in the middle. This CDR3 contains 17 residues. Per germline, CDR1 KGHSH and CDR2 LQKENI. The CDR3 loop is CASSPAGTPQGKETQYF. Written as DNA, the CDR3 is TGTGCCAGCTCACCAGCCGGGACACCCCAGGGGAAAGAGACCCAGTACTTC.

This clonotype was counted many times. V usage is TRBV15 and J usage is TRBJ1-2; D perhaps matches TRBD1 (6 bases). V was pared by 5 bases and J by 10 bases, with 17 bases between. Germline V CDR1 and CDR2: LNHNV, YYDKDF (reference sequence). CDR3 length: 13 residues. CDR3 nucleotides: TGTGCCACCAGCCGCCGTAGAAGGACAGACTACACCTTC. This encodes CATSRRRRTDYTF.

This clonotype was counted once. The genes are TRBV12-3 or TRBV12-4 and TRBJ1-1; D call uncertain. The CDR3 is made up of 16 amino acids. V was clipped by 9 bases and J by 3 bases, with 23 bases between them. The CDR3 is CASFSAWGNGDTEAFF. The CDR3 DNA reads as TGTGCCAGTTTTAGTGCTTGGGGAAACGGAGACACTGAAGCTTTCTTT.

This clonotype was picked up many times. V usage is TRBV20-1 and J usage is TRBJ2-7, with a weak D call TRBD2 (6 bases). V lost 2 bases and J 6 bases, leaving 17 bases between the germline ends. This CDR3 has 14 residues. Germline CDR1 reads DFQATT; CDR2 reads SNEGSKA (reference sequence). CDR3 in DNA: TGCAGTGCTAGACTCGCGGGGCCGAATAGCGAGCAGTACTTC. Translating gives CSARLAGPNSEQYF.

This clonotype appeared many times. The J gene is TRBJ1-2, the V gene TRBV29-1; TRBD1 might be the D (5 bases). Germline loops: CDR1 SQVTM, CDR2 ANQGSEA. The CDR3 has 13 residues. V was cut by 1 base and J by 2 bases, with 8 bases left in between. The CDR3 bases are TGCAGCGTTGAAGGCCACAGGAACTATGGCTACACCTTC. Protein: CSVEGHRNYGYTF.

This clonotype was detected ten times or more. The chain carries TRBV7-2 and TRBJ1-3, with D perhaps TRBD1 (5 bases). Germline V gene sequence: CDR1 SGHTA, CDR2 FQGNSA. V lost 2 bases, J lost 4 bases, and 9 bases lay in between. The CDR3 extends over 14 amino acids. The CDR3: CASSLQGDGNTIYF. The CDR3 bases are TGTGCCAGCAGCTTACAAGGGGACGGAAACACCATATATTTT.

This clonotype was recorded at least ten times. The rearrangement joins TRBV20-1 to TRBJ2-7, with TRBD2 matching 9 bases. Germline CDR1 reads DFQATT; CDR2 reads SNEGSKA (reference sequence). The CDR3 covers 15 residues. The V gene end was trimmed by 0 bases and the J gene end by 1 base; junction bases not matched to a gene: 4. The CDR3 sequence: CSARDPLAGSYEQYF. The CDR3 DNA sequence: TGCAGTGCTAGAGATCCTCTAGCGGGGTCCTACGAGCAGTACTTC.

This clonotype was detected ten times or more. J is TRBJ2-3 and V is TRBV5-1; maybe TRBD2 (5 bases). Germline V gene sequence: CDR1 SGHRS, CDR2 YFSETQ. Trimming pared 4 bases from V and 0 bases from J, leaving 12 bases between. The length of the CDR3 is 15 residues. CDR3 amino acids: CASSLRTGSTDTQYF. The CDR3 bases are TGCGCCAGCAGCCTACGGACGGGGAGCACAGATACGCAGTATTTT.

Note on this clonotype: One end of the junction fails to match germline, which may point to a read error. The rearrangement links TRBV18 to TRBJ2-1; no definite D call. The germline V gene encodes CDR1 KGHSH and CDR2 LQKENI. The CDR3 has 15 amino acids. The chain's CDR3 is CASSPPNSTHNEQFF. The CDR3 DNA sequence: TGTGCCAGCTCGCCACCTAATTCCACCCACAATGAGCAGTTCTTC.

At least ten counts were recorded for this clonotype. The chain uses TRBV12-3 or TRBV12-4 and TRBJ1-5, with TRBD1 matching 8 bases. The CDR3 covers 15 residues. The V and J ends lost 5 bases and 7 bases, in that order; junction bases with no gene match: 10. The CDR3 DNA reads as TGTGCCAGCAGTGCCGGACAGGGAGTAATCCAGCCCCAGCATTTT. It codes for CASSAGQGVIQPQHF.

Many counts were recorded for this clonotype. The chain couples TRBV18 to TRBJ1-5; no clear D gene. The V and J ends lost 10 bases and 4 bases respectively, with 8 bases between them. Germline CDR1 reads KGHSH; CDR2 reads LQKENI. CDR3 size: 11 residues. The CDR3 loop is CANSPNQPQHF. CDR3 coding DNA: TGTGCCAACTCCCCGAATCAGCCCCAGCATTTT.

Details on this clonotype: At one end the junction does not follow the germline gene, possibly because of a read error. The chain uses TRBV27 and TRBJ2-1, with 10 bases that match TRBD2. Per the germline V gene, CDR1 is MNHEY and CDR2 is SMNVEV (reference sequence). CDR3 length: 17 amino acids. The CDR3 region is CPSSDLIVAGGGNEQFF. The CDR3, as DNA: TGTCCCAGCAGTGACCTAATAGTAGCGGGGGGAGGAAATGAGCAGTTCTTC.

For this clonotype: Its ends do not fully match the called genes, so a read error is possible. The rearrangement links TRBV11-2 to TRBJ2-1; D might be TRBD1 (7 bases). This CDR3 region has 16 residues. Germline CDR1 is SGHAT and CDR2 is FQNNGV. The CDR3 nucleotides read TGTGCCAGCAGCTTGCATGGACAGGAGGGGTACAATGAGCAGGTCTTC. Its protein is CASSLHGQEGYNEQVF.

This chain uses TRBV20-1 with TRBJ2-3, with a weak D call TRBD1 (6 bases). The germline V and J ends were trimmed by 0 bases and 3 bases, with 13 bases remaining between them. Germline V gene sequence: CDR1 DFQATT, CDR2 SNEGSKA (reference sequence). The CDR3 is 15 amino acids. CDR3 sequence reads: CSAREPRGSTDTQYF. CDR3 sequence (DNA): TGCAGTGCTAGAGAGCCCAGGGGAAGTACAGATACGCAGTATTTT.

This clonotype was detected ten times or more. The gene calls are TRBV25-1 and TRBJ1-2, with 7 bases fitting TRBD1. V lost 6 bases to trimming and J lost 6 bases; unmatched junction nucleotides: 16. This CDR3 has 16 residues. In germline, CDR1 is MGHDK, CDR2 SYGVNS. CDR3 amino acids: CASRRSGGTARDGYTF. The CDR3 DNA reads TGTGCCAGCAGAAGATCGGGGGGGACAGCGAGGGATGGCTACACCTTC.

There are many counts of this clonotype. The rearrangement links TRBV2 to TRBJ2-5, with 15 positions matching TRBD2. Trimming cost V 5 bases and J 5 bases; bases outside gene matches: 15. Germline CDR1 and CDR2: SNHLY and FYNNEI. CDR3 length: 19 residues. The DNA for the CDR3 is TGTGCCAGCAGTACGGGACTAGCGGGGGGCCGGGGTGGTGAGGAGACCCAGTACTTC. Its translation: CASSTGLAGGRGGEETQYF.

The sample holds many counts of this clonotype. The rearrangement joins TRBV12-3 or TRBV12-4 to TRBJ1-5; 8 positions match TRBD1. The CDR3 totals 16 residues. Losses at the gene ends were 1 base for V and 3 bases for J; bases not matched to a gene: 5. The CDR3 DNA is TGTGCCAGCAGTTTAGGGTCAGGGGGCTCCAATCAGCCCCAGCATTTT. Translated, it gives CASSLGSGGSNQPQHF.